This section outlines one TCR beta chain sequence together with its context. Its cognate antigen is unknown. The sample originates from a study of CD8 T cells in Susac syndrome. Study as a whole: Among sequenced Susac syndrome patients, roughly six had active disease and eight were in remission. Study-wide points: Total CD8+ repertoires held approximately 15 Susac-specific public clones, while CD8+ TEMRA repertoires held four or five.

The authors reverse transcribed roughly 0.5 to 1 ug RNA with random hexamers. immunoSEQ multiplex PCR amplified TCR beta CDR3 across 54 Vbeta, 13 Jbeta. Using its own MiXCR run on the immunoSEQ multiplex PCR reads, TCRdb lists one record per CDR3 protein. This repertoire shows under 70,000 distinct CDR3 sequences, about 95% found once; its top ten account for 0.75%. The CDR3 covers 14 residues. With 4 bases clipped from V and 1 base from J, the junction kept 1 base outside the gene matches. CDR1 MNHEY and CDR2 SVGAGI come from the germline V gene. The sample consisted of CD8+ T cells from PBMCs. The V call is TRBV6-5, the J call TRBJ1-5; 7 nucleotides align to TRBD1. This clonotype was obtained from a human donor with Susac syndrome. The CDR3 is CASSWDRSNQPQHF. The CDR3 DNA follows: TGTGCCAGCAGTTGGGACAGAAGCAATCAGCCCCAGCATTTT.